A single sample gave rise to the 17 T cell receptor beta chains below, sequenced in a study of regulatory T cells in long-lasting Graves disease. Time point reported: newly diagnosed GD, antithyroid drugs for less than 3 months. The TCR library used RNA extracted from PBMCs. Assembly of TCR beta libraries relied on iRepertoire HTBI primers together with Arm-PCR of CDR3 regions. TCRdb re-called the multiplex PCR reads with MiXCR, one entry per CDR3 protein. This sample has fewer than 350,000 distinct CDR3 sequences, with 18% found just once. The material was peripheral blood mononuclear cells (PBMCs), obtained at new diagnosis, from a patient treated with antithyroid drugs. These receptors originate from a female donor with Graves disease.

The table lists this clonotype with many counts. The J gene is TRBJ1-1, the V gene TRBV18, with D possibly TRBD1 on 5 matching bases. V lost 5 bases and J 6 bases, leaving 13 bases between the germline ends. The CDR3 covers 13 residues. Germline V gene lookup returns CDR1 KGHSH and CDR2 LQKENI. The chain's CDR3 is CASSKQGISEAFF. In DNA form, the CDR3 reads TGTGCCAGCTCAAAGCAGGGAATCTCTGAAGCTTTCTTT.

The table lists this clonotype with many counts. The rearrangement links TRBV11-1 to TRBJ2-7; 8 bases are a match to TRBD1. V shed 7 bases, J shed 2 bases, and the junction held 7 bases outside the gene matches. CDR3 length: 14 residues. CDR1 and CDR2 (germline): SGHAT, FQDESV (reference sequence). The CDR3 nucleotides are TGTGCCAGCAACTCCGGGACAGGCCCCTACGAGCAGTACTTC. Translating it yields CASNSGTGPYEQYF.

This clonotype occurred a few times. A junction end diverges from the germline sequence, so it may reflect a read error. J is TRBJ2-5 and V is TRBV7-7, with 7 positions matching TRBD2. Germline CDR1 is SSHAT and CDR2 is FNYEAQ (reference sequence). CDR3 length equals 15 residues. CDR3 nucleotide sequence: TGTGCTAGCAGCTTTAGGCCTAGCGGTCAAGAGACCCAGTACTTC. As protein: CASSFRPSGQETQYF.

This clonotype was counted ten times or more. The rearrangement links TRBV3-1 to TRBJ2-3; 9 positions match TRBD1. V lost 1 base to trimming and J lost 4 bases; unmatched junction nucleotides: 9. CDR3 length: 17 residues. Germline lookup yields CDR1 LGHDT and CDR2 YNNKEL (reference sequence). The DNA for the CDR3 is TGTGCCAGCAGCCAAGTTACAGGGGGCAAGGATGCAGATACGCAGTATTTT. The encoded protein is CASSQVTGGKDADTQYF.

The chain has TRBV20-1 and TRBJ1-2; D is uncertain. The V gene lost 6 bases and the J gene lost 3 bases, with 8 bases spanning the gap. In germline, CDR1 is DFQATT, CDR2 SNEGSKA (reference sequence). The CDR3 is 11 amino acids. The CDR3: CSAARYYGYTF. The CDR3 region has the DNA TGCAGTGCCGCTAGGTACTATGGCTACACCTTC.

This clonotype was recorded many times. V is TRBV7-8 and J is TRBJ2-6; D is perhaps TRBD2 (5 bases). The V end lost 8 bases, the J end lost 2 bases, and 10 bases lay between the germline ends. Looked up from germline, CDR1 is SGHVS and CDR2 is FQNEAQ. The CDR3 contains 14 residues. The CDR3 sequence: CASPSGAGANVLTF. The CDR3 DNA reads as TGTGCCAGCCCATCCGGGGCTGGGGCCAACGTCCTGACTTTC.

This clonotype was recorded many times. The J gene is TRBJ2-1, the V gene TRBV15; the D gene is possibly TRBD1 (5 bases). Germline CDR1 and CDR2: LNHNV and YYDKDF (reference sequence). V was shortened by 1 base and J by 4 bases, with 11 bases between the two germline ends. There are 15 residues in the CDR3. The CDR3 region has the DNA TGTGCCACCAGCAGAGGGGGCCTAGGATACAATGAGCAGTTCTTC. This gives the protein CATSRGGLGYNEQFF.

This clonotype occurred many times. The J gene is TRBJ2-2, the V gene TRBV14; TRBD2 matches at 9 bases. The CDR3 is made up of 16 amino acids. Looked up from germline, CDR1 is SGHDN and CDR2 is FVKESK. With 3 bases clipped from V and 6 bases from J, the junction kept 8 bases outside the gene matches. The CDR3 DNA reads TGTGCCAGCAGCCATTGGGCTAGCGGGATAGCCGGGGAGCTGTTTTTT. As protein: CASSHWASGIAGELFF.

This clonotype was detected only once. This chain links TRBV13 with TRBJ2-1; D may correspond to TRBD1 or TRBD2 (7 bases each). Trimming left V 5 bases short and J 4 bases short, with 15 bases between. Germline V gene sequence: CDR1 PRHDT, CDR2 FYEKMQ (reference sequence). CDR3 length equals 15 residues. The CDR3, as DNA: TGTGCCAGCAGCCAGGGGGGGACCGCGTACAATGAGCAGTTCTTC. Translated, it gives CASSQGGTAYNEQFF.

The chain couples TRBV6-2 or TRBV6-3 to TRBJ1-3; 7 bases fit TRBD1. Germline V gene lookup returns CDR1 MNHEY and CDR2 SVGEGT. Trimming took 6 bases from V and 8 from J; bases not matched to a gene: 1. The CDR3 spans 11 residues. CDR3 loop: CASSRGDTIYF. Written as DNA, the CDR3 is TGTGCCAGCAGCAGGGGGGACACCATATATTTT.

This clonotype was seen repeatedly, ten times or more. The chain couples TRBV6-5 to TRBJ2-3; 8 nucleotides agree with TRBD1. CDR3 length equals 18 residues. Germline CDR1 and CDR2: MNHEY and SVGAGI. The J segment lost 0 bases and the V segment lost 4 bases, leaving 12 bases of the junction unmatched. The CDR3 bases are TGTGCCAGCAGTTCCCGGGACAGGCCCCTCAAGAGCACAGATACGCAGTATTTT. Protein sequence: CASSSRDRPLKSTDTQYF.

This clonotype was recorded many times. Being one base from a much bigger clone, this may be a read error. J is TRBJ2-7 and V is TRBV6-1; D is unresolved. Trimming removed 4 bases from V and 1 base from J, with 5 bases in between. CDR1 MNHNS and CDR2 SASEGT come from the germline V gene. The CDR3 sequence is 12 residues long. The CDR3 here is CASSGTSYEQYF. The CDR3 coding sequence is TGTGCCAGCAGTGGTACATCCTACGAGCAGTACTTC.

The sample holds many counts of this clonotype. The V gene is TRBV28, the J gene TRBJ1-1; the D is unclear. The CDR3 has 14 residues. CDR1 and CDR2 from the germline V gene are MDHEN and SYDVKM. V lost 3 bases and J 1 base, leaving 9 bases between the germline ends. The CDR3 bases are TGTGCCAGCAGTTTCGCACGGAAGAACACTGAAGCTTTCTTT. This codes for CASSFARKNTEAFF.

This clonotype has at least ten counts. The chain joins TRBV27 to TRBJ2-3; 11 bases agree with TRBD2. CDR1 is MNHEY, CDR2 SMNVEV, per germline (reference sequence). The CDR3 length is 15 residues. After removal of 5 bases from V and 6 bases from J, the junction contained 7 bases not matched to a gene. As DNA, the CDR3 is TGTGCCAGCAGTCAACTAGCGGGAGTGCAGGATACGCAGTATTTT. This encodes CASSQLAGVQDTQYF.

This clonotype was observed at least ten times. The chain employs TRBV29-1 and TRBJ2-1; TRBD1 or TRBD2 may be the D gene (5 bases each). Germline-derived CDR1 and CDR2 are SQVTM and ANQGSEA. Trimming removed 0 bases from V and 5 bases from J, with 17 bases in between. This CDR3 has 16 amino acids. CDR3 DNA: TGCAGCGTTGAAGAAGGGCAGGAAAGGGGACACAATGAGCAGTTCTTC. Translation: CSVEEGQERGHNEQFF.

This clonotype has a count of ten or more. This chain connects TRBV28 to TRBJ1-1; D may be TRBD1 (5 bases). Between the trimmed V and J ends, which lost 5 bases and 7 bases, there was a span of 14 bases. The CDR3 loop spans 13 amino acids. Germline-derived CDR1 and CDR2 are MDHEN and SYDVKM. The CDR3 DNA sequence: TGTGCCAGCAGTCACGGGACGGTTAGTGAAGCTTTCTTT. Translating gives CASSHGTVSEAFF.

The CDR3 spells CSASAGRVTYEQYF. The CDR3 DNA reads TGCAGTGCTAGTGCCGGGAGGGTGACCTACGAGCAGTACTTC. The chain carries TRBV20-1 and TRBJ2-7; 8 nucleotides agree with TRBD2. The CDR3 sequence is 14 residues long. Germline CDR1 DFQATT, CDR2 SNEGSKA (reference sequence). J was trimmed by 2 bases and V by 3 bases; bases with no gene match: 6.